The 29 T cell receptor beta chains given below trace back to one sample, sequenced in a study of technical replicates of blood from several donors. Method: immunoSEQ multiplex PCR; TCRdb's copy keeps in-frame clones and lacks some. Here the sample spans 75,000 to 85,000 clones, approximately 75% being singletons. The sequencing sample was made of PBMCs. Source of these receptors: a human donor in good health. Some clones in this sample may be carry-over from other donors' samples.

This clone was observed a few times. This same CDR3 is encoded by further DNA sequences in the sample. V gene TRBV29-1 combines with J gene TRBJ1-1; D uncertain. CDR3 length: 14 residues. The V gene lost 0 bases and the J gene lost 1 base, with 9 bases spanning the gap. CDR1 and CDR2 (germline): SQVTM, ANQGSEA. The CDR3 loop is CSVEESAENTEAFF. CDR3 in DNA: TGCAGCGTTGAAGAAAGCGCGGAGAACACTGAAGCTTTCTTT.

V usage is TRBV6-5 and J usage is TRBJ2-7; TRBD1 matches at 9 bases. Trimming cost V 6 bases and J 4 bases; bases outside gene matches: 7. CDR1 is MNHEY and CDR2 is SVGAGI in the germline V gene. This CDR3 spans 14 amino acids. CDR3 nucleotides: TGTGCCAGCAGAGAAGGGACAGGGCGGTACGAGCAGTACTTC. It codes for CASREGTGRYEQYF.

The chain links TRBV6-5 to TRBJ1-2; no firm D call. The germline V and J ends were trimmed by 2 bases and 4 bases, with 11 bases remaining between them. Germline CDR1 and CDR2: MNHEY and SVGAGI. The length of the CDR3 is 14 residues. DNA for the CDR3: TGTGCCAGCAGTTACCTGCAGGTTGGCTATGGCTACACCTTC. This sequence encodes CASSYLQVGYGYTF.

This clone was observed a handful of times. This rearrangement joins TRBV2 to TRBJ1-2, with 8 bases identical to TRBD1. CDR1 is SNHLY, CDR2 FYNNEI, per germline. CDR3 length: 13 amino acids. The V gene end was trimmed by 3 bases and the J gene end by 3 bases; junction bases not matched to a gene: 0. CDR3 nucleotide sequence: TGTGCCAGCAGTGAGACAGGGGACTATGGCTACACCTTC. Translated, it gives CASSETGDYGYTF.

The chain recombines TRBV19 with TRBJ2-5; maybe TRBD1 (5 bases). Germline lookup yields CDR1 LNHDA and CDR2 SQIVND (reference sequence). The CDR3 runs to 16 residues. Trimming removed 6 bases from V and 5 bases from J, with 22 bases in between. The CDR3 spells CASSEKQYYSGETQYF. The DNA of the CDR3 is TGTGCCAGTAGCGAGAAACAGTACTACTCAGGGGAGACCCAGTACTTC.

CDR3: CASSQEGTAPGYEQYF. DNA of the CDR3: TGTGCCAGCAGCCAAGAAGGGACAGCCCCCGGGTACGAGCAGTACTTC. The chain links TRBV4-2 to TRBJ2-7; 7 bases line up with TRBD1. The trim removed 0 bases at V and 4 bases at J, leaving 9 bases unmatched. This CDR3 comprises 16 residues. From germline, CDR1 is LGHNA and CDR2 YNFKEQ.

This clone was observed a handful of times. V usage is TRBV7-9 and J usage is TRBJ1-5; 8 bases are a match to TRBD1. The junction had 0 bases not matched to a gene; V was cut back by 3 bases and J by 5 bases. The germline V gene has CDR1 SEHNR and CDR2 FQNEAQ (reference sequence). This CDR3 is built from 13 residues. This CDR3 is CASSLTGDQPQHF. The CDR3 region has the DNA TGTGCCAGCAGCTTGACAGGGGATCAGCCCCAGCATTTT.

The CDR3 loop reads CASSPTGSPNYEQYF. CDR3 coding DNA: TGTGCCAGCAGTCCCACTGGGAGCCCCAACTACGAGCAGTACTTC. The V gene is TRBV28, the J gene TRBJ2-7, with D possibly matching TRBD2 (5 bases). CDR3 length: 15 residues. Trimming removed 5 bases from V and 3 bases from J, with 17 bases in between. The V gene's germline CDR1 is MDHEN and CDR2 SYDVKM.

This chain connects TRBV29-1 to TRBJ2-7, with a tentative D call TRBD1 (5 bases). The V end was cut by 6 bases, the J end by 3 bases, with 15 bases between. The CDR3 runs 13 residues. Germline V gene lookup returns CDR1 SQVTM and CDR2 ANQGSEA. CDR3 sequence reads: CSVQGPGHYEQYF. The CDR3 DNA is TGCAGCGTCCAGGGCCCGGGCCACTACGAGCAGTACTTC.

The chain joins TRBV5-1 to TRBJ2-7; D call uncertain. The V end lost 2 bases, the J end lost 1 base, and 10 bases lay between the germline ends. The germline V gene has CDR1 SGHRS and CDR2 YFSETQ. This CDR3 is 14 amino acids long. The CDR3 sequence is CASSLSSASYEQYF. The DNA of the CDR3 is TGCGCCAGCAGCTTATCCAGCGCTTCCTACGAGCAGTACTTC.

The chain uses TRBV9 and TRBJ2-3; D is possibly TRBD2 (7 bases). V dropped 0 bases and J dropped 5 bases, with 19 bases sitting between them. Germline V gene lookup returns CDR1 SGDLS and CDR2 YYNGEE. The CDR3 covers 17 residues. CDR3 sequence reads: CASSVAPGAGVIDTQYF. CDR3 coding DNA: TGTGCCAGCAGCGTAGCCCCGGGGGCGGGAGTCATAGATACGCAGTATTTT.

The rearrangement uses TRBV14 and TRBJ1-2, with D tentatively TRBD1 (5 bases). CDR3 length: 13 residues. Germline CDR1 reads SGHDN; CDR2 reads FVKESK. V was shortened by 2 bases and J by 8 bases, with 12 bases between the two germline ends. CDR3 bases: TGTGCCAGCAGCCAATGGACGGGGGGAGGCTACACCTTC. Translated: CASSQWTGGGYTF.

This clone was seen a few times. The rearrangement uses TRBV29-1 and TRBJ2-1; 10 nucleotides align to TRBD2. The CDR3 totals 13 residues. In germline, CDR1 is SQVTM, CDR2 ANQGSEA. Unmatched junction bases numbered 2, after V lost 5 bases and J lost 4 bases. The CDR3 spells CSVILAGYNEQFF. The DNA for the CDR3 is TGCAGCGTTATACTAGCGGGGTACAATGAGCAGTTCTTC.

This clone was found once. V usage is TRBV4-2 and J usage is TRBJ1-6; D is unresolved. There are 16 residues in the CDR3. Germline CDR1 is LGHNA and CDR2 is YNFKEQ. Trimming cost V 0 bases and J 5 bases, with 11 bases left between them. The CDR3 loop is CASSQDWTGNNSPLHF. The CDR3 DNA follows: TGTGCCAGCAGCCAAGACTGGACTGGGAATAATTCACCCCTCCACTTT.

V and J are TRBV11-2 and TRBJ2-3, with D tentatively TRBD1 (5 bases). V lost 3 bases and J lost 4, with 14 bases in between. The CDR3 spans 15 residues. CDR1 SGHAT and CDR2 FQNNGV come from the germline V gene. DNA for the CDR3: TGTGCCAGCAGCTTTTTAGGGCAGGGCGCAGATACGCAGTATTTT. Translating gives CASSFLGQGADTQYF.

The chain is built from TRBV2 and TRBJ1-1; D may be TRBD1 (5 bases). The CDR3 is made up of 15 amino acids. The V end was cut by 3 bases, the J end by 1 base, with 12 bases between. Germline loops: CDR1 SNHLY, CDR2 FYNNEI. CDR3: CASSDIDGQNTEAFF. CDR3 in DNA: TGTGCCAGCAGTGACATAGACGGACAGAACACTGAAGCTTTCTTT.

V is TRBV19 and J is TRBJ2-3, with 8 bases that match TRBD2. The CDR3 spans 16 residues. The germline V gene has CDR1 LNHDA and CDR2 SQIVND (reference sequence). Trimming cost V 8 bases and J 3 bases; bases outside gene matches: 13. In nucleotides, the CDR3 is TGTGCCAGTCGTGTCGCGGCGGGAGGTAGGACAGATACGCAGTATTTT. It translates to CASRVAAGGRTDTQYF.

This clone has just one count. The chain recombines TRBV25-1 with TRBJ1-1, with 8 bases aligning to TRBD1. The CDR3 has 13 residues. CDR1 MGHDK and CDR2 SYGVNS come from the germline V gene. The V gene end was trimmed by 6 bases and the J gene end by 8 bases; junction bases not matched to a gene: 8. The CDR3 sequence is CASSQLGQEEAFF. CDR3 bases: TGTGCCAGCAGCCAATTGGGACAGGAAGAAGCTTTCTTT.

This clone showed up just once. The CDR3 sequence: CASSLEGGGPYEQYF. CDR3 sequence (DNA): TGTGCCAGCAGCTTAGAAGGGGGGGGCCCCTACGAGCAGTACTTC. The rearrangement uses TRBV13 and TRBJ2-7; tentative D call: TRBD2 (7 bases). Germline V CDR1 and CDR2: PRHDT, FYEKMQ (reference sequence). This CDR3 spans 15 amino acids. The V and J ends lost 1 base and 2 bases respectively, with 12 bases between them.

This chain joins TRBV13 and TRBJ2-4; 9 nucleotides line up with TRBD1. The germline V gene has CDR1 PRHDT and CDR2 FYEKMQ (reference sequence). CDR3 length equals 16 residues. The ends lost 5 bases at V and 1 base at J; junction bases unmatched: 6. The CDR3 loop reads CASSPDRGLAKNIQYF. The CDR3 DNA is TGTGCCAGCAGCCCGGACAGGGGATTGGCCAAAAACATTCAGTACTTC. Full variable domain (remainder filled in from reference TRBV13 and TRBJ2-4): AAGVIQSPRHLIKEKRETATLKCYPIPRHDTVYWYQQGPGQDPQFLISFYEKMQSDKGSIPDRFSAQQFSDYHSELNMSSLELGDSALYFCASSPDRGLAKNIQYFGAGTRLSVL.

This chain uses TRBV30 with TRBJ1-2, with D hard to call. The germline V gene encodes CDR1 GTSNPN and CDR2 SVGIG (reference sequence). CDR3 length: 11 amino acids. The ends were cut back, 4 bases at V and 8 bases at J, with 11 bases in the middle. The CDR3 is CAWTSGGGYTF. Here the CDR3 DNA reads TGTGCCTGGACGAGCGGTGGAGGCTACACCTTC.

This rearrangement joins TRBV29-1 to TRBJ2-7; a possible D gene is TRBD1 (6 bases). Trimming cost V 5 bases and J 3 bases, with 8 bases left between them. CDR3 length equals 11 residues. Germline values: CDR1 SQVTM, CDR2 ANQGSEA. CDR3: CSVIQGYEQYF. CDR3 nucleotide sequence: TGCAGCGTTATACAGGGCTACGAGCAGTACTTC.

This clone was detected only a few times. The rearrangement joins TRBV30 to TRBJ2-5; perhaps TRBD2 as D (6 bases). CDR3 length: 11 amino acids. The germline gives CDR1 GTSNPN, CDR2 SVGIG (reference sequence). V lost 4 bases and J 4 bases, leaving 7 bases between the germline ends. CDR3 nucleotide sequence: TGTGCCTGGAACGGGAGAGAGACCCAGTACTTC. Its translation: CAWNGRETQYF. Drawing the rest from reference TRBV30 and TRBJ2-5, the complete variable domain is SQTIHQWPATLVQPVGSPLSLECTVEGTSNPNLYWYRQAAGRGLQLLFYSVGIGQISSEVPQNLSASRPQDRQFILSSKKLLLSDSGFYLCAWNGRETQYFGPGTRLLVL.

V gene TRBV5-1 combines with J gene TRBJ1-3; D call uncertain. The ends were cut back, 0 bases at V and 4 bases at J, with 5 bases in the middle. This CDR3 has 13 amino acids. The germline V gene encodes CDR1 SGHRS and CDR2 YFSETQ. The CDR3 region has the DNA TGCGCCAGCAGCTTGGACGGGGGAAACACCATATATTTT. Translated: CASSLDGGNTIYF.

The chain is built from TRBV7-7 and TRBJ2-1; TRBD1 is a possible D gene (6 bases). The CDR3 covers 14 residues. Germline V CDR1 and CDR2: SSHAT, FNYEAQ (reference sequence). V shed 5 bases and J shed 6 bases, with 14 bases lying between them. The CDR3 protein is CASSLTGTTNEQFF. CDR3 coding DNA: TGTGCCAGCAGCCTCACCGGGACAACCAATGAGCAGTTCTTC.

The rearrangement uses TRBV20-1 and TRBJ1-1; no clear D gene. In germline, CDR1 is DFQATT, CDR2 SNEGSKA (reference sequence). This CDR3 has 11 residues. V was cut by 7 bases and J by 1 base, with 7 bases left in between. CDR3 amino acids: CSGEGNTEAFF. CDR3 in DNA: TGCAGTGGCGAGGGGAACACTGAAGCTTTCTTT.

This chain links TRBV7-6 with TRBJ1-6; the match to TRBD1 covers 9 bases. The length of the CDR3 is 15 residues. With V trimmed by 1 base and J by 10 bases, 5 bases remained unmatched. Per the germline V gene, CDR1 is SGHVS and CDR2 is FNYEAQ. CDR3 region: CASSLVGTGSSPLHF. CDR3 DNA sequence: TGTGCCAGCAGCTTAGTAGGGACAGGGTCGTCACCCCTCCACTTT.

This sequence joins TRBV6-5 and TRBJ2-1; possible D gene TRBD2, 6 bases. The CDR3 runs to 15 residues. The V gene's germline CDR1 is MNHEY and CDR2 SVGAGI. Trimming shortened V by 0 bases and J by 8 bases, and 14 bases separated the two germline ends. The CDR3 DNA is TGTGCCAGCAGTTACTCGAATCGGGGGACGCATGAGCAGTTCTTC. Translated: CASSYSNRGTHEQFF.

This chain connects TRBV4-2 to TRBJ2-5; TRBD1 matches at 9 bases. Germline assignment: CDR1 LGHNA and CDR2 YNFKEQ. The J segment lost 3 bases and the V segment lost 4 bases, leaving 6 bases of the junction unmatched. This CDR3 comprises 15 residues. The CDR3 DNA sequence: TGTGCCAGCAGCCCTCGGGACAGGGAAAAAGAGACCCAGTACTTC. Translated, it gives CASSPRDREKETQYF.